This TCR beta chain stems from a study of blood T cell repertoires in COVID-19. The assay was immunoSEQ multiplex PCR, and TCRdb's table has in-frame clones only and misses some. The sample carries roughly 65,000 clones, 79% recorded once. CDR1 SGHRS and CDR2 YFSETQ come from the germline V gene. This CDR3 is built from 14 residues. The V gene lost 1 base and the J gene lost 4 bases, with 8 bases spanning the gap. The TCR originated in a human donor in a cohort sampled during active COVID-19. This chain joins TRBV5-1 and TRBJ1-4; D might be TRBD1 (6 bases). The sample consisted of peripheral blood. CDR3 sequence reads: CASSLTGYNEKLFF. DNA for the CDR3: TGCGCCAGCAGCTTGACAGGGTATAATGAAAAACTGTTTTTT.